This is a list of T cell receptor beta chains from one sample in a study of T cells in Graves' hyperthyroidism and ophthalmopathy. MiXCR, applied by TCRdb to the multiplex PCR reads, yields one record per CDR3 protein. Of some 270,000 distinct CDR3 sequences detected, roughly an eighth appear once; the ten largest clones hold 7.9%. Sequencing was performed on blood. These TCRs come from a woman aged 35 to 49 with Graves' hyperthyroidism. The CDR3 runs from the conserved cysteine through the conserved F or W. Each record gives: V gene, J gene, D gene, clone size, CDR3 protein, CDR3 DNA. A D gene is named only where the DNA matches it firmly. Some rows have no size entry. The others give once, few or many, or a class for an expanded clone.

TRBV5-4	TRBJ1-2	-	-	CASSFSQGLGYGYTF	TGTGCCAGCAGCTTTTCGCAGGGGCTAGGCTATGGCTACACCTTC
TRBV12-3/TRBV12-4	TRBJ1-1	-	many	CASSLVRGDTEAFF	TGTGCCAGCAGTTTGGTGCGGGGTGACACTGAAGCTTTCTTT
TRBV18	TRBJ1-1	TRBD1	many	CASSQQGFAEAFF	TGTGCCAGCTCGCAACAGGGGTTCGCTGAAGCTTTCTTT
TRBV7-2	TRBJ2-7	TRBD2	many	CASSLLAGIYEQYF	TGTGCCAGCAGCTTACTAGCGGGAATCTACGAGCAGTACTTC
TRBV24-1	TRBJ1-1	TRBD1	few	CATSRTGGNTEAFF	TGTGCCACCAGTCGGACAGGGGGGAACACTGAAGCTTTCTTT
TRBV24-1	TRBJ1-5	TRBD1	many	CATSDTNRGAQHF	TGTGCCACCAGTGATACGAACAGGGGTGCCCAGCATTTT
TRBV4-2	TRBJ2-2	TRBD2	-	CASSQDLVAGPGELFF	TGTGCCAGCAGCCAAGATCTGGTAGCGGGGCCCGGGGAGCTGTTTTTT
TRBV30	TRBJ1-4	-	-	CAWSNGGRGGEKLFF	TGTGCCTGGAGTAACGGGGGCAGGGGCGGTGAAAAACTGTTTTTT
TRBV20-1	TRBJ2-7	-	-	CSARTDSYEQYF	TGCAGTGCTAGAACCGATTCCTACGAGCAGTACTTC
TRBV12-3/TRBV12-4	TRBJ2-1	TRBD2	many	CASSSGLAGVYNEQFF	TGTGCCAGCAGTTCGGGACTAGCGGGAGTGTACAATGAGCAGTTCTTC
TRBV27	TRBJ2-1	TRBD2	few	CASSQALLAGRAEFF	TGTGCCAGCAGCCAAGCCTTACTAGCGGGCCGGGCGGAGTTCTTC
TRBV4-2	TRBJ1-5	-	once	CASSQGPGGNGNQPQHF	TGTGCCAGCAGCCAAGGTCCCGGGGGCAACGGCAATCAGCCCCAGCATTTT
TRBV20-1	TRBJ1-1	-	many	CSPSPRQLNTEAFF	TGCAGTCCATCGCCCCGACAGCTGAACACTGAAGCTTTCTTT
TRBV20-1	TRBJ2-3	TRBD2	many	CSAPLAGIQGTDTQYF	TGCAGTGCTCCCCTAGCGGGAATTCAGGGCACAGATACGCAGTATTTT
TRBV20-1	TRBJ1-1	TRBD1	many	CSAGDSLTSTEAFF	TGCAGTGCTGGGGACAGCTTAACATCCACTGAAGCTTTCTTT
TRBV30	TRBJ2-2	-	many	CAWSGKAAGELFF	TGTGCCTGGAGTGGTAAGGCTGCCGGGGAGCTGTTTTTT
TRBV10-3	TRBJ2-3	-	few	CAALAGGTQYF	TGTGCCGCCTTGGCTGGTGGTACGCAGTATTTT
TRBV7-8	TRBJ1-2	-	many	CASRPITGPLGYTF	TGTGCCAGCAGGCCCATAACGGGCCCCCTTGGCTACACCTTC
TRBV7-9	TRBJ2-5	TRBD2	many	CASSPTSTDPWETQYF	TGTGCCAGCAGCCCGACTAGCACCGACCCCTGGGAGACCCAGTACTTC
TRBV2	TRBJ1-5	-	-	CASKGQSNQPQHF	TGTGCCAGCAAGGGGCAGTCGAATCAGCCCCAGCATTTT
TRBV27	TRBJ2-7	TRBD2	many	CASSIIGLAGAYEQYF	TGTGCCAGCAGCATAATAGGACTAGCGGGAGCTTACGAGCAGTACTTC
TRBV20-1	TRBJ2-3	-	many	CSAYPRGMSTDTQYF	TGCAGTGCTTACCCCCGGGGAATGAGCACAGATACGCAGTATTTT
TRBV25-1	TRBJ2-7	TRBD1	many	CASSGPGAGGREQYF	TGTGCCAGCAGTGGACCCGGGGCAGGGGGAAGGGAGCAGTACTTC
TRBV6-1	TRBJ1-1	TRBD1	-	CASSETDRNEAFF	TGTGCCAGCAGTGAAACGGACAGGAATGAAGCTTTCTTT
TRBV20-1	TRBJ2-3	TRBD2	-	CSARDRIALAGGGGTQYF	TGCAGTGCTAGAGATCGTATTGCCCTAGCGGGAGGGGGGGGTACGCAGTATTTT
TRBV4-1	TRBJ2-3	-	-	CASSPWRSDTQYF	TGCGCCAGCAGCCCGTGGAGGTCAGATACGCAGTATTTT
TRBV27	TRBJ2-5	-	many	CASSPPGTDIETQYF	TGTGCCAGCAGTCCCCCCGGGACCGACATTGAGACCCAGTACTTC
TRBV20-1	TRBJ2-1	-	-	CSARQTNTYNEQFF	TGCAGTGCTAGACAGACTAACACCTACAATGAGCAGTTCTTC
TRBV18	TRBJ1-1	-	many	CASSFDEANTEAFF	TGTGCCAGCTCTTTCGATGAGGCTAACACTGAAGCTTTCTTT